This T cell receptor beta chain is drawn from a study of PD-1 blockade in classical Hodgkin lymphoma. On this clone itself: Its antigen remains unidentified.

V lost 6 bases to trimming and J lost 3 bases; unmatched junction nucleotides: 5. Germline V CDR1 and CDR2: SNHLY, FYNNEI. The length of the CDR3 is 15 residues. The assay was immunoSEQ multiplex PCR, and TCRdb's table has in-frame clones only and misses some. The sample has 13,000 to 15,000 clones, 75% to 90% seen once. Time point reported: cycle 4 day 1 (C4D1), after less than 7 weeks of nivolumab. Every patient had relapsed following autologous stem cell transplantation, and cohorts differed in brentuximab vedotin exposure. Magnetic depletion of non-target cells from thawed PBMCs yielded purified CD8+ T cells. Study observations and caveats: CD4+ TCR diversity climbed significantly by C4D1, unlike CD8+ TCR diversity. Underlying causes for the observed repertoire differences were not defined, possibly disease activity or prior therapy.

The chain joins TRBV2 to TRBJ2-6; 7 nucleotides match TRBD1. Sequencing was performed on CD8+ T cells from blood, taken before the fourth cycle of nivolumab. This sequence originates from a human donor with classical Hodgkin lymphoma. The CDR3 region has the DNA TGTGCCAGCAGCGACAGGGTGGGTGGGGCCAACGTCCTGACTTTC. Amino acid sequence: CASSDRVGGANVLTF.